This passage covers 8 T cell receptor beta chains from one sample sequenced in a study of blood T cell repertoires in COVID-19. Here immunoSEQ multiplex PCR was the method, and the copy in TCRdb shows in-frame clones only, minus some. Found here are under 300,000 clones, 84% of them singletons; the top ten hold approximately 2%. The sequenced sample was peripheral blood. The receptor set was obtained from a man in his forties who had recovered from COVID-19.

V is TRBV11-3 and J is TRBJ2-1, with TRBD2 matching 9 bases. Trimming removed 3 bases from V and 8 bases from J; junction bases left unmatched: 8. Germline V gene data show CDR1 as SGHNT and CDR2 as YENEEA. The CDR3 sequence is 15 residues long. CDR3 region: CASSFRLAGAHEQFF. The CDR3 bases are TGTGCCAGCAGCTTTCGATTAGCGGGGGCCCATGAGCAGTTCTTC.

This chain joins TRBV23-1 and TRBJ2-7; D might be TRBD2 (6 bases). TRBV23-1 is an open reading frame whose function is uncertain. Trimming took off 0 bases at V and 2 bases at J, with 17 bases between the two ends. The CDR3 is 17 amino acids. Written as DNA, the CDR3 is TGCGCCAGCAGTCAATCGAGTTGCGGGACCGAACCCTACGAGCAGTACTTC. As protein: CASSQSSCGTEPYEQYF.

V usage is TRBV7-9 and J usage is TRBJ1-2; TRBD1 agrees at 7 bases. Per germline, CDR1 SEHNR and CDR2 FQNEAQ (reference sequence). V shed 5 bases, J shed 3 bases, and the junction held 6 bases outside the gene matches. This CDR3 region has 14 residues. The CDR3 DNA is TGTGCCAGCAGCCACGCAGGGGGTTACTATGGCTACACCTTC. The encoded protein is CASSHAGGYYGYTF. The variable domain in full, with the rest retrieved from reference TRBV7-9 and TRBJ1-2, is DTGVSQNPRHKITKRGQNVTFRCDPISEHNRLYWYRQTLGQGPEFLTYFQNEAQLEKSRLLSDRFSAERPKGSFSTLEIQRTEQGDSAMYLCASSHAGGYYGYTFGSGTRLTVV.

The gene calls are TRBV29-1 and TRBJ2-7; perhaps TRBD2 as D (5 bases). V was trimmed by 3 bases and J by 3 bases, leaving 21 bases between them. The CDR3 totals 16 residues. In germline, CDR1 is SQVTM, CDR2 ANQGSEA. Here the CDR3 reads CSVDTRAGAGDYEQYF. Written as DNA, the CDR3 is TGCAGCGTTGACACTAGGGCTGGAGCCGGCGACTACGAGCAGTACTTC.

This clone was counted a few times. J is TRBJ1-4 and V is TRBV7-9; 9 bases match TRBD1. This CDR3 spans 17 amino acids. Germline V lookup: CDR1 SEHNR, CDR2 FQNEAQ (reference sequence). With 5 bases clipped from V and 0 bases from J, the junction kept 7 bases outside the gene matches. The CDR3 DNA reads TGTGCCAGCAGCCTGGGACAGGGACGTTCAACTAATGAAAAACTGTTTTTT. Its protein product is CASSLGQGRSTNEKLFF.

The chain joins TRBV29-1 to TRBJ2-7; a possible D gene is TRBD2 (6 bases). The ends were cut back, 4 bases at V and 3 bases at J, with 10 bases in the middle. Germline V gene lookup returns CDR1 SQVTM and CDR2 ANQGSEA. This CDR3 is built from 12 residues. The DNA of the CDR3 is TGCAGCGTTGGGCCGGACTACTACGAGCAGTACTTC. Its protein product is CSVGPDYYEQYF.

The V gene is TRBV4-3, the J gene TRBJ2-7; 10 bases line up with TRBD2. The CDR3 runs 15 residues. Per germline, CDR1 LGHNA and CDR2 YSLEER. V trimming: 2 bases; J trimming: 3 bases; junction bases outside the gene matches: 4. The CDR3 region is CASSQRTSGSYEQYF. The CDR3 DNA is TGCGCCAGCAGCCAACGGACTAGCGGAAGCTACGAGCAGTACTTC.

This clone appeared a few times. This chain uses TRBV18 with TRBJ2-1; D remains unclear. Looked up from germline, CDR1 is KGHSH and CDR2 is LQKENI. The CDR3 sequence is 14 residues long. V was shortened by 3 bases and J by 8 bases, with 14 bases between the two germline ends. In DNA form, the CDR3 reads TGTGCCAGCTCACCGCCCGGGTCTCGGGATGAGCAGTTCTTC. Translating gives CASSPPGSRDEQFF.